The next 21 T cell receptor beta chains were all read from a single sample in a study of Ad26.COV2.S vaccination and SARS-CoV-2 variants. Produced via immunoSEQ multiplex PCR; TCRdb's table is partial and in-frame only. Of hundreds of thousands of clones listed, around 87% are singletons. As for treatment: some 20 received Ad26.COV2.S at low or high dose, single or two shots; a few received placebo; per-sample allocation not given. The samples were gathered on day 63 after the first injection of vaccine or placebo. Sequencing was performed on peripheral blood, taken in a trial of Ad26.COV2.S vaccine versus placebo. These TCRs come from a person aged 18 to 59 who received the Ad26.COV2.S COVID-19 vaccine or a placebo.

This clone was observed once. This CDR3 is also generated by other DNA sequences in the sample. V gene TRBV12-3 or TRBV12-4 combines with J gene TRBJ1-2; D is unclear. Trimming took 2 bases from V and 4 from J, leaving 8 bases between them. The CDR3 consists of 13 residues. Written as DNA, the CDR3 is TGTGCCAGCAGTTTACAAGGCCTCTATGGCTACACCTTC. It yields the protein CASSLQGLYGYTF.

The rearrangement uses TRBV5-1 and TRBJ1-5; perhaps TRBD1 as D (5 bases). Deletions cut 0 bases from V and 7 bases from J, with 8 bases between. This CDR3 contains 13 residues. Germline V gene sequence: CDR1 SGHRS, CDR2 YFSETQ. The DNA for the CDR3 is TGCGCCAGCAGCTTGGCCGGGACCCAGCCCCAGCATTTT. It encodes CASSLAGTQPQHF.

This chain connects TRBV7-2 to TRBJ2-1; D assignment may be TRBD1 or TRBD2 (5 bases each). Trimming stripped 1 base from V and 5 bases from J, with 12 bases between. This CDR3 has 15 amino acids. Germline loops: CDR1 SGHTA, CDR2 FQGNSA. CDR3: CASSLVEGPNNEQFF. The DNA for the CDR3 is TGTGCCAGCAGCTTAGTTGAGGGGCCAAACAATGAGCAGTTCTTC.

V is TRBV3-1 (or the pseudogene TRBV3-2) and J is TRBJ2-2; 8 nucleotides agree with TRBD2. The CDR3 spans 13 residues. Losses at the gene ends were 6 bases for V and 5 bases for J; bases not matched to a gene: 2. CDR1 and CDR2 (germline): LGHDT, YNNKEL (reference sequence). The CDR3 loop reads CASRAGGTGELFF. The CDR3 nucleotides read TGTGCCAGCAGGGCGGGGGGTACCGGGGAGCTGTTTTTT.

This clone was counted only a few times. The genes are TRBV11-2 and TRBJ2-2, with a possible D match to TRBD2 (5 bases). The CDR3 is 16 amino acids. CDR1 and CDR2 (germline): SGHAT, FQNNGV. The V end was cut by 3 bases, the J end by 7 bases, with 18 bases between. Here the CDR3 reads CASSFFIEGSLGELFF. DNA of the CDR3: TGTGCCAGCAGCTTTTTCATAGAGGGTTCCCTCGGGGAGCTGTTTTTT.

This clone showed up just once. The chain uses TRBV5-1 and TRBJ2-3; D not resolved. Trimming took off 4 bases at V and 3 bases at J, with 6 bases between the two ends. CDR1 and CDR2 from the germline V gene are SGHRS and YFSETQ. The CDR3 covers 12 residues. CDR3 amino acids: CASSAATDTQYF. The CDR3 coding sequence is TGCGCCAGCAGCGCGGCTACAGATACGCAGTATTTT.

CDR3 in amino acids: CASSLESRSTDTQYF. The CDR3 bases are TGTGCCAGCAGCTTAGAGAGTAGGTCAACAGATACGCAGTATTTT. The chain employs TRBV11-2 and TRBJ2-3, with D unclear. Germline V gives CDR1 SGHAT, CDR2 FQNNGV. The CDR3 has 15 residues. With 0 bases removed from V and 3 bases from J, the gap between germline ends came to 10 bases.

To note about this clone: Other nucleotide sequences in the sample specify the same CDR3. This chain connects TRBV5-1 to TRBJ1-1, with unresolved D. Germline V CDR1 and CDR2: SGHRS, YFSETQ. V gave up 2 bases and J gave up 5 bases, with 7 bases separating them. The CDR3 runs to 12 residues. CDR3 sequence: CASSLVGTEAFF. The CDR3 bases are TGCGCCAGCAGCTTAGTTGGTACTGAAGCTTTCTTT.

The chain recombines TRBV24-1 with TRBJ2-2; 8 bases are shared with TRBD2. Germline V gives CDR1 KGHDR, CDR2 SFDVKD. The V segment lost 3 bases and the J segment 10 bases; nucleotides outside the gene matches: 6. The CDR3 is made up of 14 amino acids. The CDR3 protein is CATSDIAGMEELFF. The DNA for the CDR3 is TGTGCCACCAGTGATATAGCGGGGATGGAGGAGCTGTTTTTT.

This rearrangement joins TRBV24-1 to TRBJ2-3; 7 bases fit TRBD1. CDR3 length equals 16 residues. CDR1 KGHDR and CDR2 SFDVKD come from the germline V gene. With 4 bases clipped from V and 2 bases from J, the junction kept 8 bases outside the gene matches. The CDR3 reads CATSDSTGDYTDTQYF. CDR3 in DNA: TGTGCCACCAGTGACAGTACAGGGGATTACACAGATACGCAGTATTTT.

V is TRBV24-1 and J is TRBJ2-1; 8 bases line up with TRBD2. CDR3 length: 19 amino acids. V lost 0 bases to trimming and J lost 0 bases; unmatched junction nucleotides: 9. CDR1 is KGHDR, CDR2 SFDVKD, per germline. The CDR3 here is CATSDLRPDAGGSYNEQFF. The DNA for the CDR3 is TGTGCCACCAGTGATTTGCGACCAGACGCGGGGGGCTCCTACAATGAGCAGTTCTTC.

J is TRBJ1-2 and V is TRBV4-2; 8 nucleotides align to TRBD1. J lost 3 bases, V lost 0 bases, and 6 bases had no gene match. The CDR3 consists of 16 residues. Per the germline V gene, CDR1 is LGHNA and CDR2 is YNFKEQ. The CDR3 nucleotides are TGTGCCAGCAGCCAAGATCCGGCAGGGGGCGACTATGGCTACACCTTC. This gives the protein CASSQDPAGGDYGYTF.

The chain joins TRBV5-1 to TRBJ1-1; D gene ambiguous. Trimming removed 0 bases from V and 3 bases from J, with 9 bases in between. The germline V gene encodes CDR1 SGHRS and CDR2 YFSETQ. The CDR3 is made up of 14 amino acids. CDR3: CASSLDQVDTEAFF. CDR3 DNA: TGCGCCAGCAGCTTGGACCAGGTAGACACTGAAGCTTTCTTT.

The V and J genes are TRBV7-2 and TRBJ1-4; D is perhaps TRBD1 (6 bases). The germline gives CDR1 SGHTA, CDR2 FQGNSA. The CDR3 covers 14 residues. Trimming removed 5 bases from V and 4 bases from J, with 11 bases in between. The CDR3 DNA follows: TGTGCCAGCAGCCGGACAGTTCTTAATGAAAAACTGTTTTTT. This gives the protein CASSRTVLNEKLFF. Variable domain in full (rest from reference TRBV7-2 and TRBJ1-4): GAGVSQSPSNKVTEKGKDVELRCDPISGHTALYWYRQSLGQGLEFLIYFQGNSAPDKSGLPSDRFSAERTGGSVSTLTIQRTQQEDSAVYLCASSRTVLNEKLFFGSGTQLSVL.

This rearrangement joins TRBV15 to TRBJ2-7; TRBD2 matches at 13 bases. Per the germline V gene, CDR1 is LNHNV and CDR2 is YYDKDF (reference sequence). This CDR3 spans 18 amino acids. V lost 3 bases to trimming and J lost 0 bases; unmatched junction nucleotides: 8. In DNA form, the CDR3 reads TGTGCCACCAGCAGGAAAAGAGGACTAGCGGGGGACTCCTACGAGCAGTACTTC. Its protein product is CATSRKRGLAGDSYEQYF.

The chain links TRBV2 to TRBJ1-1; TRBD1 is a possible D gene (5 bases). Germline CDR1 is SNHLY and CDR2 is FYNNEI. Trimming removed 9 bases from V and 3 bases from J, with 17 bases in between. CDR3 length: 14 amino acids. The CDR3 DNA sequence: TGTGCCAGAGGGGCTATCACAGTGGACACTGAAGCTTTCTTT. Translating gives CARGAITVDTEAFF.

The rearrangement joins TRBV6-1 to TRBJ2-5, with D possibly matching TRBD1 (5 bases). The germline gives CDR1 MNHNS, CDR2 SASEGT. Deletions cut 2 bases from V and 5 bases from J, with 12 bases between. The CDR3 is made up of 14 amino acids. CDR3 residues: CASSERAGKETQYF. CDR3 DNA: TGTGCCAGCAGTGAAAGGGCAGGGAAGGAGACCCAGTACTTC.

The chain joins TRBV21-1 to TRBJ1-1; the D call TRBD1 from the table was never checked on the DNA. TRBV21-1 constitutes a pseudogene. The CDR3 spans 18 residues. CDR3 coding DNA: TGTGCCAGCAGCAAAGCGCTTGGGGCCCGACGGAGAAACACTGAAGCTTTCTTT. It codes for CASSKALGARRRNTEAFF.

This clone appeared a single time. The gene calls are TRBV4-3 and TRBJ2-3; no clear D gene. The germline CDR1 and CDR2 sequences are LGHNA and YSLEER. The CDR3 sequence is 16 residues long. Between the trimmed V and J ends, which lost 0 bases and 8 bases, there was a span of 18 bases. The CDR3 is CASSQDSGSSGGTQYF. CDR3 in DNA: TGCGCCAGCAGCCAAGATTCGGGCTCCTCCGGCGGTACGCAGTATTTT.

The V call is TRBV6-6, the J call TRBJ2-2; possible D gene TRBD1, 6 bases. Germline values: CDR1 MNHNY, CDR2 SVGAGI (reference sequence). Trimming stripped 4 bases from V and 4 bases from J, with 16 bases between. The CDR3 has 16 residues. As DNA, the CDR3 is TGTGCCAGCAGTTTGGTGAGAGGGGGTTTCACCGGGGAGCTGTTTTTT. This codes for CASSLVRGGFTGELFF.

This clone was seen more than once but under ten times. The chain carries TRBV30 and TRBJ1-1; D possibly corresponds to TRBD1 (5 bases). Germline loops: CDR1 GTSNPN, CDR2 SVGIG (reference sequence). The CDR3 contains 13 residues. With 0 bases removed from V and 5 bases from J, the gap between germline ends came to 10 bases. CDR3 protein: CAWSVQVGTEAFF. CDR3 in DNA: TGTGCCTGGAGTGTACAGGTGGGTACTGAAGCTTTCTTT.